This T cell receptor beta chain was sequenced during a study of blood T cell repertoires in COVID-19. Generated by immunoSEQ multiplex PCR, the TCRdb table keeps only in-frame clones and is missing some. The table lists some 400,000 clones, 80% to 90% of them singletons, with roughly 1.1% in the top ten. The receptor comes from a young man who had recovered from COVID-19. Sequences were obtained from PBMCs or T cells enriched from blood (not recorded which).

CDR3 sequence: CASSQGQYTGELFF. The CDR3 nucleotides read TGTGCCAGCAGCCAAGGACAGTACACCGGGGAGCTGTTTTTT. V usage is TRBV3-1 (or the pseudogene TRBV3-2) and J usage is TRBJ2-2, with a possible D match to TRBD1 (5 bases). Trimming stripped 1 base from V and 3 bases from J, with 6 bases between. Germline assignment: CDR1 LGHDT and CDR2 YNNKEL (reference sequence). The CDR3 runs to 14 residues.